This record covers a single TCR beta chain. Its antigen remains unidentified. Within one base of it there is no much larger clone, and no base qualities were kept. Each collaborating institution followed its own protocols to collect whole blood in K2EDTA tubes. For TCRbeta analysis, collaborator samples were shipped as frozen whole blood, as isolated PBMCs, or as DNA extracted from either sample type. TCRbeta CDR3 regions were amplified from genomic DNA using the immunoSEQ Assay, a bias-controlled multiplex PCR. The authors' analysis ran thus. Nucleated cell counts per sample were estimated from amplification of reference gene primers within the assay. To quantify the absolute abundance of each unique TCRbeta CDR3 rearrangement, sequence reads were collapsed and filtered. Productive Simpson clonality was computed per sample as the square root of Simpson's diversity index over productive rearrangements. In TCRdb, the immuneACCESS table is reduced to in-frame sequences with V and J assigned. These tables do not hold every clone; where another copy was compared, an unresolved V gene accounts for under half, and the others remain unexplained. The DNA gave D and trimming, while V, J and clone size come from that table. Recorded for this sample are a few hundred thousand clones; around 84% of them occurred a single time. The ten top clones hold 4.2% of the sample.

The record originates from a study of blood T cell repertoires in COVID-19 (dated by TCRdb to 2020 to 2021). Looking at the study overall: Samples from collaborators originated in the United States, Italy and Spain and spanned both the acute and convalescent phases of COVID-19. Sample metadata almost always included a de-identified subject ID, COVID-19 status, age in years and sex. HLA class I and class II types, where available, came from metadata supplied by the sample provider rather than from assay-based typing. Samples were obtained from the ongoing ImmuneRACE study (first 160 participants) and from 950 to 1,500 subjects provided by 6 global collaborators. The material from the prospective study consisted of cDNA or gDNA derived from T cells, B-cell-depleted T cells, or PBMCs. The repertoires were released in a freely available public database meant as a resource for research on the immune response to SARS-CoV-2. Deeply sampled blood TCRbeta repertoires from subjects exposed to, actively infected with, or recovered from COVID-19 were included in the dataset. What the research found in general, with its limitations: The amount of clinical and demographic metadata varied by source and participant and was provided uncurated.

V lost 2 bases and J lost 10 bases; the stretch between them is 12 bases long. The germline V gene (reference sequence) specifies LNHNV as CDR1 and YYDKDF as CDR2. CDR3 length: 13 amino acids, cysteine to phenylalanine. The entry retains the CDR3 DNA only, 39 bases that are in frame from base 1. Sequences were obtained from peripheral blood. The chain was built from TRBV15 and TRBJ2-1; the D gene is not confidently resolved. The TCR originated in a man in his fifties or sixties with acute or convalescent COVID-19. The nucleotide sequence reads as follows: TGTGCCACCAGCAGACCTACCCTCGAAGAGCAGTTCTTC. This is translated as CATSRPTLEEQFF. The full variable domain, with segments outside the CDR3 supplied by the reference TRBV15 and TRBJ2-1 proteins, appears as DAMVIQNPRYQVTQFGKPVTLSCSQTLNHNVMYWYQQKSSQAPKLLFHYYDKDFNNEADTPDNFQSRRPNTSFCFLDIRSPGLGDTAMYLCATSRPTLEEQFFGPGTRLTVL.